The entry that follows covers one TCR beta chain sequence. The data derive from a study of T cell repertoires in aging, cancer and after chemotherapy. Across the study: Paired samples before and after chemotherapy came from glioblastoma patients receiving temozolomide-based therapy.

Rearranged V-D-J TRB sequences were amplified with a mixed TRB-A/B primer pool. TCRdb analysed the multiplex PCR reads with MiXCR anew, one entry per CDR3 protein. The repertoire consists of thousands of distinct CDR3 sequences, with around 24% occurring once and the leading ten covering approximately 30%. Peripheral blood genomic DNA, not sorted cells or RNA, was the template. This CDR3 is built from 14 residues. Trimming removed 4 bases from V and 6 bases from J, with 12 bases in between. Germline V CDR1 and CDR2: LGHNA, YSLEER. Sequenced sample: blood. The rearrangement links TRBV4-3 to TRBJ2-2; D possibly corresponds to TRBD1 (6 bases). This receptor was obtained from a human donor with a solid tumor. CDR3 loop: CASSRTQGAGELFF. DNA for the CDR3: TGCGCCAGCAGCCGGACACAGGGTGCCGGGGAGCTGTTTTTT.